This is a list of T cell receptor beta chains from one sample in a study of vaccination and CD4 T cells after COVID-19. The antigens for these receptors are not known. From the PCR reads, TCRdb called clonotypes with MiXCR, one entry per CDR3 protein. The sample has over 8,000 distinct CDR3 sequences, over 25% seen once; the top ten hold around 11%. The sample comprised CD4+ T cells from blood, cultured in vitro. The origin of the receptors is a human donor in good health. The CDR3 runs from the conserved cysteine through the conserved F or W. A D gene is named only where the DNA matches it firmly. Not all rows give a size; the values are once, few, many and, for expanded clones, a class.

D gene	clone size	CDR3 length	V gene	J gene	CDR3 protein	CDR3 DNA
.	.	16	TRBV7-2	TRBJ1-5	CASSLTGAGSNQPQHF	TGTGCCAGCAGCTTAACCGGGGCGGGAAGCAATCAGCCCCAGCATTTT
TRBD2	.	17	TRBV24-1	TRBJ2-5	CATSDSGLAGYQETQYF	TGTGCCACCAGTGACTCTGGACTAGCGGGCTACCAAGAGACCCAGTACTTC
.	.	13	TRBV28	TRBJ1-6	CASSPTYNSPLHF	TGTGCCAGCAGTCCGACTTATAATTCACCCCTCCACTTT
.	.	16	TRBV11-3	TRBJ2-1	CASSLFGPQTGNEQFF	TGTGCCAGCAGCTTATTCGGGCCGCAGACGGGCAATGAGCAGTTCTTC
.	.	17	TRBV19	TRBJ1-1	CASSTTGRIGGRSEAFF	TGTGCCAGTAGTACCACCGGCCGGATAGGCGGGAGGAGTGAAGCTTTCTTT
.	.	13	TRBV29-1	TRBJ1-1	CSVRQGMNTEAFF	TGCAGCGTACGACAAGGAATGAACACTGAAGCTTTCTTT
TRBD1	.	18	TRBV6-2/TRBV6-3	TRBJ2-6	CASSLAGQGVAGANVLTF	TGTGCCAGCAGTCTCGCGGGACAGGGGGTCGCTGGGGCCAACGTCCTGACTTTC
TRBD2	few	20	TRBV20-1	TRBJ2-3	CSARGLGLAGGSIITDTQYF	TGCAGTGCTAGAGGTCTAGGACTAGCGGGAGGGTCCATTATCACAGATACGCAGTATTTT
TRBD1	few	14	TRBV27	TRBJ2-7	CASSTRDRVDEQYF	TGTGCCAGCAGTACCCGGGACAGGGTTGACGAGCAGTACTTC
.	few	12	TRBV7-2	TRBJ1-5	CASSFRDQPQHF	TGTGCCAGCAGCTTCCGGGACCAGCCCCAGCATTTT
TRBD1	.	18	TRBV4-1	TRBJ1-6	CASSRETQGALNNSPLHF	TGCGCCAGCAGCCGAGAGACACAGGGGGCGTTGAATAATTCACCCCTCCACTTT
.	.	16	TRBV10-3	TRBJ1-2	CAISEGERGTNYGYTF	TGTGCCATCAGTGAGGGGGAAAGAGGGACCAACTATGGCTACACCTTC
.	medium-sized	13	TRBV7-3	TRBJ2-3	CASSLQGSDTQYF	TGTGCCAGCAGCTTACAGGGCAGCGATACGCAGTATTTT
.	few	12	TRBV7-8	TRBJ2-7	CASSKFRREQYF	TGTGCCAGCAGCAAATTTAGACGCGAGCAGTACTTC
.	large	17	TRBV20-1	TRBJ1-5	CSARDISRAGSNQPQHF	TGCAGTGCTAGAGATATCAGCAGGGCGGGCAGCAATCAGCCCCAGCATTTT
.	few	14	TRBV6-2/TRBV6-3	TRBJ2-1	CASSRSGLDNEQFF	TGTGCCAGCAGTCGGAGCGGCTTAGACAATGAGCAGTTCTTC